One TCR beta chain is described in this entry. This specimen belongs to a study of blood T cell repertoires in COVID-19. In the original processing: Quantification of nucleated cells was approximated via reference gene primer amplification. This table comes from immunoSEQ multiplex PCR, and its TCRdb copy is limited to in-frame clones, with some not included. The D gene and trimming were derived from the DNA, and the V and J assignments and clone size from that table. The sample has approximately 140,000 clones; about nine tenths are singletons. CDR1 is SGHNT, CDR2 YYREEE, per germline (reference sequence). The CDR3 totals 18 residues. Trimming removed 5 bases at V and 6 bases at J, with 26 bases between.

V gene TRBV5-4 combines with J gene TRBJ2-2; D is perhaps TRBD2 (6 bases). Sequenced input: peripheral blood. This receptor was identified in a woman in her sixties or seventies with active or convalescent COVID-19. Here the CDR3 DNA reads TGTGCCAGCAGTGGTGGCCACCCCTTCGACTTAGCGGCCGGGGAGCTGTTTTTT. Protein: CASSGGHPFDLAAGELFF. The entire variable domain, with the rest obtained from reference TRBV5-4 and TRBJ2-2, is as follows: ETGVTQSPTHLIKTRGQQVTLRCSSQSGHNTVSWYQQALGQGPQFIFQYYREEENGRGNFPPRFSGLQFPNYSSELNVNALELDDSALYLCASSGGHPFDLAAGELFFGEGSRLTVL.